This entry features one TCR beta chain sequence. The antigen remains unidentified. The repertoire was sequenced with immunoSEQ multiplex PCR; TCRdb's copy has only in-frame clones and lacks some. The sample yields about 68,000 clones, around 93% seen once. This entry belongs to a study of cytomegalovirus exposure and HLA in healthy donors. Study-wide results and caveats: The study labeled 180 or so TCR beta chains cytomegalovirus-associated.

Germline V gene lookup returns CDR1 SGHRS and CDR2 YFSETQ. The J segment lost 3 bases and the V segment lost 0 bases, leaving 6 bases of the junction unmatched. The CDR3 is 15 amino acids. The sequence came from a man aged 18-30 years in good health and CMV-seronegative. Sequencing was performed on PBMCs. The gene calls are TRBV5-1 and TRBJ2-7, with 7 bases matching TRBD1. CDR3 residues: CASSLGSGQIYEQYF. CDR3 nucleotides: TGCGCCAGCAGCTTGGGGTCGGGACAGATCTACGAGCAGTACTTC.